This is a list of T cell receptor beta chains from one sample in a study of metastatic and nonmetastatic thyroid tumors. TCRdb re-called the PCR reads via MiXCR. The sample consists of more than 25,000 clones, around 7.4% of them appearing once. The sequenced sample consisted of blood. The receptors were sampled from a female donor with papillary thyroid cancer or a benign thyroid nodule (not recorded which). Some clones in this sample may be carry-over from other donors' samples. The CDR3 runs from the conserved cysteine through the conserved F or W. The D gene is left open where the match is weak. Size values are once, few and many counts, or a class for expanded clones, and some rows have none.

d_call	v_call	cdr3_length	clone_size	j_call	cdr3_nt	cdr3_aa
-	TRBV19	13	many	TRBJ2-1	TGTGCCAGTAGTATAGGGGCCCGTTATGAGCAGTTCTTC	CASSIGARYEQFF
-	TRBV19	16	many	TRBJ2-2	TGTGCCAGTAGTTCACAGACAGGAGTAAACACCGGGGAGCTGTTTTTT	CASSSQTGVNTGELFF
-	TRBV7-2	11	many	TRBJ2-7	TGTGCCAGCAGCTTAGAATTCAGGCAGTACTTC	CASSLEFRQYF
TRBD1	TRBV20-1	15	many	TRBJ1-6	TGCAGTGCTAGAGACCCAACAGGGGGGGCTTCACCCCTCCACTTT	CSARDPTGGASPLHF
TRBD2	TRBV6-6	12	many	TRBJ2-4	TGTGCCAGCAGTTACGAAGGGACTAGTAAGGCTTTC	CASSYEGTSKAF
TRBD1	TRBV18	15	many	TRBJ1-5	TGTGCCAGCTCATTCATACAGGGGGGCAATCAGCCCCAGCATTTT	CASSFIQGGNQPQHF
-	TRBV19	13	many	TRBJ2-3	TGTGCCAGTAGTATAGAGGCCACAGATACGCAGTATTTT	CASSIEATDTQYF
TRBD1	TRBV6-5	16	many	TRBJ2-7	TGTGCCAGCAGTTACCAAGGTTTGGGACAGGGGGCGTCGCAGTACTTC	CASSYQGLGQGASQYF
TRBD2	TRBV27	15	many	TRBJ2-2	TGTGCCAGCAGTTTGCGTCTAGCGGGGGGCGGGGAGCTGTTTTTT	CASSLRLAGGGELFF
-	TRBV12-3/TRBV12-4	16	many	TRBJ1-1	TGTGCCAGCAGCCTAGACAGGTTGGGTGGGAACACTGAAGCTTTCTTT	CASSLDRLGGNTEAFF
-	TRBV9	14	many	TRBJ2-3	TGTGCCAGCAGCCCTAGGGGCCTCGTGGATACGCAGTATTTT	CASSPRGLVDTQYF
TRBD2	TRBV30	16	many	TRBJ2-1	TGTGCCTGGAGTGTAGGTCTTAGCGGGAGAGTCGGTGAGCAGTTCTTC	CAWSVGLSGRVGEQFF
-	TRBV5-1	14	many	TRBJ1-1	TGCGCCAGCAGCTTTGGACACATGAACACTGAAGCTTTCTTT	CASSFGHMNTEAFF
-	TRBV7-6	16	many	TRBJ1-2	TGTGCCAGCAGCTTAGAAACCGATCCGGGGGTCGGAGGCTACACCTTC	CASSLETDPGVGGYTF
TRBD2	TRBV6-2/TRBV6-3	13	many	TRBJ2-3	TGTGCCAGCAGTTACCTGGGACTAGCGGCGCAGTATTTT	CASSYLGLAAQYF
-	TRBV27	13	many	TRBJ1-1	TGTGCCAGCGGTCAGGGGAGTGGCACTGAAGCTTTCTTT	CASGQGSGTEAFF
TRBD1	TRBV20-1	13	many	TRBJ1-5	TGCAGTGCTAAGACAGGGACCAATCAGCCCCAGCATTTT	CSAKTGTNQPQHF
TRBD2	TRBV20-1	14	many	TRBJ2-7	TGCAGTGCTCCCACTAGCGGGGGGTACTACGAGCAGTACTTC	CSAPTSGGYYEQYF
TRBD1	TRBV5-1	14	many	TRBJ1-4	TGCGCCAGCAGACCGACAGGGTTTGCTGAAAAACTGTTTTTT	CASRPTGFAEKLFF
-	TRBV12-5	13	many	TRBJ1-2	TGTGCTAGTGGTTTGTGGCAGGTTGCTGGCTACACCTTC	CASGLWQVAGYTF
TRBD1	TRBV12-5	17	many	TRBJ1-1	TGTGCTAGTGGTTTGGTACTGGGGGGACAGGTACCCTTTGAAGCTTTCTTT	CASGLVLGGQVPFEAFF
-	TRBV7-7	14	many	TRBJ2-2	TGTGCTAGCAGCTTAACGGGGGTCACCGGGGAGCTGTTTTTT	CASSLTGVTGELFF
TRBD2	TRBV6-2/TRBV6-3	14	many	TRBJ2-7	TGTGCCAGCAGGCCGGGACTAGCATCCCACGAGCAGTACTTC	CASRPGLASHEQYF
-	TRBV4-3	15	many	TRBJ1-1	TGCGCCAGCAGCCAAGAAGGGGGGATGAACACTGAAGCTTTCTTT	CASSQEGGMNTEAFF
TRBD2	TRBV7-9	18	many	TRBJ2-3	TGTGCCAGCAGCTTAACTAGTTCGGCGGGGGGGCGCACAGATACGCAGTATTTT	CASSLTSSAGGRTDTQYF
TRBD1	TRBV28	16	many	TRBJ2-5	TGTGCCAGCAGCTCACCGACAGGGCGTACCCAAGAGACCCAGTACTTC	CASSSPTGRTQETQYF
-	TRBV11-3	13	few	TRBJ2-5	TGTGCCAGCAGCTTGGAGGGGTCGGAGACCCAGTACTTC	CASSLEGSETQYF
-	TRBV20-1	14	many	TRBJ1-5	TGCAGTGCTAGGATCCGTGAGGGCAATCAGCCCCAGCATTTT	CSARIREGNQPQHF
TRBD1	TRBV19	17	many	TRBJ2-7	TGTGCCAGTAGTCCAAGGGGACAGGCTAGGAGCTCCTACGAGCAGTACTTC	CASSPRGQARSSYEQYF
TRBD1	TRBV5-1	15	many	TRBJ2-1	TGCGCCAGCAGCCCAGACAGGGGGCGAGGAAATGAGCAGTTCTTC	CASSPDRGRGNEQFF
-	TRBV2	12	-	TRBJ1-6	TGTGCCAGCAGTGAATTAACAAGACCCCTCCACTTT	CASSELTRPLHF
-	TRBV3-1	16	many	TRBJ1-2	TGTGCCAGCAGCCAAGAAAGGGGGGGGTGCTATGGTGGCTACACCTTC	CASSQERGGCYGGYTF
-	TRBV19	12	many	TRBJ1-2	TGTGCCAGTAAGGACAGATACTATGGCTACACCTTC	CASKDRYYGYTF
-	TRBV20-1	13	many	TRBJ1-1	TGCAGTGCTAGAGATAACGACGGATTTGAAGCTTTCTTT	CSARDNDGFEAFF
-	TRBV5-1	15	many	TRBJ1-3	TGCGCCAGCAGCTTGGAGGGGAGACCTGGAAACACCATATATTTT	CASSLEGRPGNTIYF
TRBD1	TRBV12-3/TRBV12-4	15	many	TRBJ1-4	TGTGCCAGCAGTCCCGCGACAGGGGGCGGAGAAAAACTGTTTTTT	CASSPATGGGEKLFF
-	TRBV12-3/TRBV12-4	16	many	TRBJ2-3	TGTGCCAGCAGTTTAGCGCTAATGTTGAGCACAGATACGCAGTATTTT	CASSLALMLSTDTQYF
TRBD1	TRBV3-1	15	many	TRBJ1-2	TGTGCCAGCAGCCAAGATACAGGGGGGGTCTATGGCTACACCTTC	CASSQDTGGVYGYTF
-	TRBV7-2	16	many	TRBJ2-1	TGTGCCAGCAGCTTAGGTAAGGGAACCTTGAATAATGAGCAGTTCTTC	CASSLGKGTLNNEQFF